Following are 25 T cell receptor beta chains from one sample sequenced in a study of blood T cell repertoires in COVID-19. Sequencing used immunoSEQ multiplex PCR; TCRdb keeps in-frame clones, though not all of them. The sample comprises 190,000 or so clones, about three quarters of which are singletons, and 12% rests with the top ten. Specimen: peripheral blood. Receptors originate from a woman over 75 with COVID-19, enrolled during active disease.

This clone was recorded a few times. The V call is TRBV7-9, the J call TRBJ2-2, with a weak D call TRBD1 (5 bases). The CDR3 loop spans 13 amino acids. With 8 bases removed from V and 2 bases from J, the gap between germline ends came to 9 bases. Germline loops: CDR1 SEHNR, CDR2 FQNEAQ (reference sequence). CDR3 protein: CASSDRNTGELFF. CDR3 nucleotides: TGTGCCAGCTCTGACAGAAACACCGGGGAGCTGTTTTTT.

This clone was recorded once. V usage is TRBV5-8 and J usage is TRBJ2-3, with D possibly TRBD2 on 5 matching bases. The V gene's germline CDR1 is SGHTS and CDR2 YDEGEE. V gave up 0 bases and J gave up 3 bases, with 14 bases separating them. This CDR3 is built from 16 residues. CDR3 bases: TGTGCCAGCAGCTTGGGATCGGGATCCAGGACAGATACGCAGTATTTT. It yields the protein CASSLGSGSRTDTQYF.

This clone has more than one count but fewer than ten. V usage is TRBV28 and J usage is TRBJ2-7, with 9 positions matching TRBD1. The CDR3 loop spans 13 amino acids. V lost 6 bases and J lost 2; bases outside the gene matches: 2. CDR1 and CDR2 (germline): MDHEN, SYDVKM. The CDR3 region is CASRTGGAYEQYF. The CDR3 DNA follows: TGTGCCAGCAGAACAGGGGGCGCCTACGAGCAGTACTTC.

The chain employs TRBV11-2 and TRBJ2-4; a possible D gene is TRBD2 (6 bases). V was cut by 4 bases and J by 8 bases, with 18 bases left in between. Germline CDR1 SGHAT, CDR2 FQNNGV. The CDR3 spans 15 residues. CDR3 nucleotide sequence: TGTGCCAGCAGCTACCTGAGGAGGGCGACGGACATTCAGTACTTC. As protein: CASSYLRRATDIQYF.

V is TRBV6-5 and J is TRBJ1-2, with a possible D match to TRBD1 (6 bases). The germline V gene encodes CDR1 MNHEY and CDR2 SVGAGI. Trimming removed 2 bases from V and 14 bases from J, with 15 bases in between. This CDR3 comprises 12 residues. The CDR3 nucleotides are TGTGCCAGCAGTTACAGGGACAAGGTTGGTACCTTC. This gives the protein CASSYRDKVGTF.

This chain links TRBV6-6 with TRBJ1-4; 11 bases map to TRBD1. CDR1 and CDR2 (germline): MNHNY, SVGAGI (reference sequence). Losses at the gene ends were 6 bases for V and 3 bases for J; bases not matched to a gene: 6. The CDR3 runs to 16 residues. The CDR3: CASRGQGVASNEKLFF. CDR3 bases: TGTGCCAGCAGGGGACAGGGGGTTGCATCTAATGAAAAACTGTTTTTT.

The genes are TRBV3-1 (or the pseudogene TRBV3-2) and TRBJ2-3; 10 nucleotides align to TRBD2. Trimming at V came to 6 bases and at J to 4 bases, leaving 4 bases not matched to a gene. The CDR3 is 14 amino acids. CDR1 and CDR2 from the germline V gene are LGHDT and YNNKEL (reference sequence). The CDR3 DNA reads as TGTGCCAGCAGAGAGAGCGGGAGGGCAGATACGCAGTATTTT. Its translation is CASRESGRADTQYF.

J is TRBJ1-5 and V is TRBV5-1; no definite D call. There are 13 residues in the CDR3. Germline V gene sequence: CDR1 SGHRS, CDR2 YFSETQ. Trimming shortened V by 0 bases and J by 5 bases, and 6 bases separated the two germline ends. CDR3 DNA: TGCGCCAGCAGCTTGGGGCAAGATCAGCCCCAGCATTTT. Its translation is CASSLGQDQPQHF. The full variable domain, with the rest looked up from reference TRBV5-1 and TRBJ1-5, is KAGVTQTPRYLIKTRGQQVTLSCSPISGHRSVSWYQQTPGQGLQFLFEYFSETQRNKGNFPGRFSGRQFSNSRSEMNVSTLELGDSALYLCASSLGQDQPQHFGDGTRLSIL.

CDR3 nucleotide sequence: TGTGCCAGCAGCAGGACTAGCGGGGCCTCCTACGAGCAGTACTTC. Protein: CASSRTSGASYEQYF. J is TRBJ2-7 and V is TRBV7-8, with TRBD2 matching over 12 bases. V shed 5 bases and J 0 bases; nucleotides not matched to a gene: 2. This CDR3 spans 15 amino acids. Germline CDR1 and CDR2: SGHVS and FQNEAQ.

This clone has just a few counts. The V gene is TRBV7-9, the J gene TRBJ1-6, with D possibly matching TRBD1 (6 bases). The ends were cut back, 1 base at V and 11 bases at J, with 9 bases in the middle. Germline assignment: CDR1 SEHNR and CDR2 FQNEAQ (reference sequence). This CDR3 spans 13 amino acids. CDR3 sequence: CASSLDRVAPLHF. In DNA form, the CDR3 reads TGTGCCAGCAGCTTAGACAGGGTTGCACCCCTCCACTTT. Variable domain in full (rest from reference TRBV7-9 and TRBJ1-6): DTGVSQNPRHKITKRGQNVTFRCDPISEHNRLYWYRQTLGQGPEFLTYFQNEAQLEKSRLLSDRFSAERPKGSFSTLEIQRTEQGDSAMYLCASSLDRVAPLHFGNGTRLTVT.

The chain links TRBV5-1 to TRBJ2-7; D might be TRBD1 (5 bases). With 0 bases removed from V and 5 bases from J, the gap between germline ends came to 12 bases. The CDR3 consists of 14 residues. Germline CDR1 is SGHRS and CDR2 is YFSETQ. The CDR3 DNA is TGCGCCAGCAGCTTGGGGCAGGGAACCCACGAGCAGTACTTC. This encodes CASSLGQGTHEQYF.

The chain employs TRBV7-8 and TRBJ2-7; TRBD1 matches at 8 bases. The CDR3 runs 13 residues. V shed 1 base and J 12 bases; nucleotides not matched to a gene: 8. The germline V gene encodes CDR1 SGHVS and CDR2 FQNEAQ. The CDR3: CASSLVGQGDLYF. Written as DNA, the CDR3 is TGTGCCAGCAGCTTAGTAGGACAGGGAGATTTGTACTTC.

This sequence joins TRBV28 and TRBJ2-1; 9 bases fit TRBD1. The germline V gene has CDR1 MDHEN and CDR2 SYDVKM. V shed 1 base, J shed 0 bases, and the junction held 4 bases outside the gene matches. The CDR3 is 17 residues long. The CDR3 reads CASSLFPTGGSYNEQFF. The CDR3 nucleotides read TGTGCCAGCAGTTTATTCCCGACAGGGGGCTCCTACAATGAGCAGTTCTTC.

This sequence joins TRBV11-3 and TRBJ1-6; D uncertain. V dropped 4 bases and J dropped 7 bases, with 11 bases sitting between them. CDR3 length: 14 residues. Germline-derived CDR1 and CDR2 are SGHNT and YENEEA. CDR3 loop: CASSYRTGNSPLHF. The CDR3 DNA reads as TGTGCCAGCAGCTACCGGACGGGGAATTCACCCCTCCACTTT.

There are a few counts of this clone. The V call is TRBV7-9, the J call TRBJ2-1; 10 positions match TRBD2. With V trimmed by 6 bases and J by 0 bases, 5 bases remained unmatched. The CDR3 has 16 residues. Germline CDR1 is SEHNR and CDR2 is FQNEAQ (reference sequence). The CDR3, as DNA: TGTGCCAGCAGTGGACTAGCGGCCCTCTCCTACAATGAGCAGTTCTTC. Protein product: CASSGLAALSYNEQFF. Filled out from reference TRBV7-9 and TRBJ2-1, the complete variable domain reads DTGVSQNPRHKITKRGQNVTFRCDPISEHNRLYWYRQTLGQGPEFLTYFQNEAQLEKSRLLSDRFSAERPKGSFSTLEIQRTEQGDSAMYLCASSGLAALSYNEQFFGPGTRLTVL.

This clone was seen a few times. This chain connects TRBV28 to TRBJ2-1, with a possible D match to TRBD2 (6 bases). Germline-derived CDR1 and CDR2 are MDHEN and SYDVKM. The CDR3 extends over 15 amino acids. V gave up 5 bases and J gave up 0 bases, with 11 bases separating them. The DNA for the CDR3 is TGTGCCAGCAGTGCAGACGGGGGCTCCTACAATGAGCAGTTCTTC. It encodes CASSADGGSYNEQFF.

Only one count was recorded for this clone. The chain links TRBV2 to TRBJ1-5; 8 bases match TRBD1. The CDR3 totals 14 residues. J lost 7 bases, V lost 3 bases, and 5 bases had no gene match. The germline V gene has CDR1 SNHLY and CDR2 FYNNEI. CDR3 nucleotide sequence: TGTGCCAGCAGTGACAGGGGGCATGAACAGCCCCAGCATTTT. As protein: CASSDRGHEQPQHF.

This rearrangement joins TRBV5-1 to TRBJ2-4; D might be TRBD2 (6 bases). The CDR3 runs to 14 residues. In germline, CDR1 is SGHRS, CDR2 YFSETQ. Trimming pared 3 bases from V and 5 bases from J, leaving 12 bases between. The CDR3 reads CASSWTGDENIQYF. In DNA, the CDR3 is TGCGCCAGCAGCTGGACGGGGGATGAAAACATTCAGTACTTC.

This clone was detected a few times. The CDR3 reads CASSFSGYGNTIYF. The CDR3, as DNA: TGTGCCAGCAGCTTTTCGGGTTATGGAAACACCATATATTTT. The chain links TRBV7-8 to TRBJ1-3; D remains unclear. V was trimmed by 3 bases and J by 3 bases, leaving 9 bases between them. The CDR3 totals 14 residues. CDR1 and CDR2 (germline): SGHVS, FQNEAQ.

This clone has a single count. The gene calls are TRBV5-1 and TRBJ2-1; 10 bases fit TRBD2. V shed 3 bases, J shed 1 base, and the junction held 4 bases outside the gene matches. CDR3 length: 16 residues. Germline loops: CDR1 SGHRS, CDR2 YFSETQ. The CDR3 DNA follows: TGCGCCAGCAGCTCGACTAGCGGGCAGTCCTACAATGAGCAGTTCTTC. Translation gives CASSSTSGQSYNEQFF.

V usage is TRBV25-1 and J usage is TRBJ1-4; D is undetermined. The CDR3 length is 12 residues. The V and J ends lost 4 bases and 7 bases respectively, with 7 bases between them. The germline CDR1 and CDR2 sequences are MGHDK and SYGVNS. This CDR3 is CASSGLGEKLFF. CDR3 DNA sequence: TGTGCCAGCAGTGGACTAGGTGAAAAACTGTTTTTT. The complete variable domain, with remaining parts taken from reference TRBV25-1 and TRBJ1-4, reads EADIYQTPRYLVIGTGKKITLECSQTMGHDKMYWYQQDPGMELHLIHYSYGVNSTEKGDLSSESTVSRIRTEHFPLTLESARPSHTSQYLCASSGLGEKLFFGSGTQLSVL.

The chain employs TRBV5-1 and TRBJ1-4; D not certain. The CDR3 length is 15 residues. Trimming shortened V by 0 bases and J by 0 bases, and 6 bases separated the two germline ends. Germline V lookup: CDR1 SGHRS, CDR2 YFSETQ. CDR3 sequence: CASSLDGATNEKLFF. DNA for the CDR3: TGCGCCAGCAGCTTGGACGGTGCAACTAATGAAAAACTGTTTTTT. The whole variable domain, filled in from reference TRBV5-1 and TRBJ1-4, reads KAGVTQTPRYLIKTRGQQVTLSCSPISGHRSVSWYQQTPGQGLQFLFEYFSETQRNKGNFPGRFSGRQFSNSRSEMNVSTLELGDSALYLCASSLDGATNEKLFFGSGTQLSVL.

The chain uses TRBV10-3 and TRBJ1-5; D unresolved. Germline V gene sequence: CDR1 ENHRY, CDR2 SYGVKD. The V end was cut by 4 bases, the J end by 3 bases, with 10 bases between. This CDR3 is built from 14 residues. As DNA, the CDR3 is TGTGCCATCAGTGTGGCACGGGACAATCAGCCCCAGCATTTT. Translated, it gives CAISVARDNQPQHF.

CDR3: CASSDGLGDTQYF. The CDR3 coding sequence is TGTGCCAGCAGTGACGGACTTGGGGATACGCAGTATTTT. The chain carries TRBV9 and TRBJ2-3, with D tentatively TRBD2 (5 bases). Trimming removed 5 bases from V and 6 bases from J, with 13 bases in between. The CDR3 has 13 residues. The germline gives CDR1 SGDLS, CDR2 YYNGEE.

V and J are TRBV12-3 or TRBV12-4 and TRBJ1-4; 7 bases map to TRBD1. The CDR3 loop spans 13 amino acids. V trimming: 6 bases; J trimming: 8 bases; junction bases outside the gene matches: 6. As DNA, the CDR3 is TGTGCCAGCAGATTGACAGGGAGAGAAAAACTGTTTTTT. This translates into CASRLTGREKLFF.